A single sample gave rise to the 5 T cell receptor beta chains below, sequenced in a study of glioma-infiltrating T cells. The iRepertoire nested amplicon-rescue multiplex PCR amplified TCR alpha and beta CDR3s from RNA. One entry per CDR3 protein, called by TCRdb with MiXCR from the multiplex PCR reads. Of some 93,000 distinct CDR3 sequences in the sample, about 37% were seen once. Sequencing was done on a sample of glioma tissue, nonneoplastic brain tissue, or PBMCs (not recorded which). These receptors came from a human donor with low-grade glioma or glioblastoma, undergoing nonglioma brain surgery, or in good health (not recorded which).

Of note for this clonotype: This may be a read error: a much more frequent sequence differs by one nucleotide. The chain uses TRBV5-1 and TRBJ2-7; 7 positions agree with TRBD1. The CDR3 sequence is 16 residues long. CDR1 is SGHRS and CDR2 is YFSETQ in the germline V gene. V lost 3 bases to trimming and J lost 3 bases; unmatched junction nucleotides: 12. The CDR3 loop is CASSSSGAGGNYEQYF. The CDR3 bases are TGCGCCAGCAGCTCCTCCGGGGCAGGGGGTAACTACGAGCAGTACTTC.

This clonotype appeared many times. One base away lies a much larger clone, so this may be a sequencing read error. This chain connects TRBV28 to TRBJ1-5; maybe TRBD1 (5 bases). The CDR3 sequence is 14 residues long. Germline lookup yields CDR1 MDHEN and CDR2 SYDVKM. V lost 2 bases and J lost 6, with 11 bases in between. CDR3 coding DNA: TGTGCCAGCAGTTTAGTTCCCGACAGTCAGCCCCAGCATTTT. The encoded protein is CASSLVPDSQPQHF.

This clonotype was counted many times. The chain uses TRBV5-4 and TRBJ2-1, with D maybe TRBD2 (6 bases). V shed 2 bases and J shed 7 bases, with 10 bases lying between them. Germline CDR1 SGHNT, CDR2 YYREEE (reference sequence). The CDR3 is 13 amino acids. The CDR3 here is CASSLGTPNEQFF. The CDR3 coding sequence is TGTGCCAGCAGCTTAGGGACTCCGAATGAGCAGTTCTTC.

Turning to this clonotype: Mismatch with germline at one junction end may stem from a read error. This sequence joins TRBV7-6 and TRBJ1-4; TRBD1 aligns across 10 bases. The germline gives CDR1 SGHVS, CDR2 FNYEAQ. The CDR3 spans 14 residues. Here the CDR3 reads CTSSRDRGNEKMFF. The CDR3 DNA follows: TGTACCAGCAGCCGGGACAGGGGTAATGAAAAAATGTTTTTT.

On this clonotype itself: At one of its ends the junction is not consistent with the germline gene, which may arise from a read error. The chain carries TRBV20-1 and TRBJ2-7, with TRBD1 matching over 7 bases. The germline gives CDR1 DFQATT, CDR2 SNEGSKA (reference sequence). The CDR3 is 13 residues long. This chain's CDR3 is CGARVGTDDKQYF. Here the CDR3 DNA reads TGCGGTGCTAGAGTAGGGACAGACGACAAGCAGTACTTC.